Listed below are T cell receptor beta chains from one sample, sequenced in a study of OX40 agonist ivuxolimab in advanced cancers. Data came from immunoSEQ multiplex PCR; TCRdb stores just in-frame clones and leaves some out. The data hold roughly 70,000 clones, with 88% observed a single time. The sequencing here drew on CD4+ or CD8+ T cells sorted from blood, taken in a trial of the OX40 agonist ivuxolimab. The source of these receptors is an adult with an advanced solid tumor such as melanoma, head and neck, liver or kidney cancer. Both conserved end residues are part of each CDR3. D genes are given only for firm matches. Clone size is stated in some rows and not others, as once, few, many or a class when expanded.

CASSLVFLETQYF,TGTGCCAGCAGCTTGGTTTTTTTAGAGACCCAGTACTTC,TRBV7-6,-,-,TRBJ2-5
CASKGQGARGSYEQYF,TGTGCCAGCAAAGGACAGGGGGCTCGCGGCTCCTACGAGCAGTACTTC,TRBV28,-,TRBD1,TRBJ2-7
CASSFDTDTQYF,TGTGCCAGCAGCTTCGACACAGATACGCAGTATTTT,TRBV7-9,-,-,TRBJ2-3
CAISLTGGYEQYF,TGTGCCATCAGTTTGACAGGGGGGTACGAGCAGTACTTC,TRBV10-3,-,TRBD1,TRBJ2-7
CASSPTPRGADTQYF,TGTGCCAGCAGCCCGACCCCTAGGGGCGCGGATACGCAGTATTTT,TRBV21-1,-,-,TRBJ2-3
CASSDGTSGRYNEQFF,TGCGCCAGCAGCGACGGGACTAGCGGCCGATACAATGAGCAGTTCTTC,TRBV5-1,-,TRBD2,TRBJ2-1
CASSLRTSGTDTQYF,TGCGCCAGCAGCTTGAGAACTAGCGGCACAGATACGCAGTATTTT,TRBV5-1,-,TRBD2,TRBJ2-3
CASSQDGQGRGETQYF,TGTGCCAGCAGCCAAGATGGGCAGGGCAGAGGGGAGACCCAGTACTTC,TRBV4-2,-,-,TRBJ2-5
CASSPGEESYEQYF,TGTGCCAGCTCACCAGGGGAGGAATCCTACGAGCAGTACTTC,TRBV18,-,-,TRBJ2-7
CASSKLAGSTDTQYF,TGTGCCAGCAGCAAGTTAGCGGGAAGCACAGATACGCAGTATTTT,TRBV13,-,TRBD2,TRBJ2-3
CASSYNGLAGGELFF,TGTGCCAGCAGTTACAACGGACTAGCTGGCGGGGAGCTGTTTTTT,TRBV6-6,-,TRBD2,TRBJ2-2
CASSFSRNNEQFF,TGTGCCAGCAGCTTCTCTCGGAACAATGAGCAGTTCTTC,TRBV7-8,-,-,TRBJ2-1
CASSVEGVDTQYF,TGTGCCAGCAGCGTAGAAGGGGTAGATACGCAGTATTTT,TRBV9,-,-,TRBJ2-3
CASSSPWGGDTDTQYF,TGTGCCAGCAGTTCCCCGTGGGGAGGGGACACAGATACGCAGTATTTT,TRBV28,-,TRBD2,TRBJ2-3
CATSSRTSGRAWDEQFF,TGTGCCACCAGCAGCCGTACTAGCGGGAGGGCCTGGGATGAGCAGTTCTTC,TRBV15,-,TRBD2,TRBJ2-1
CASSQRLAGGETQYF,TGTGCCAGCAGCCAAAGACTAGCGGGAGGGGAGACCCAGTACTTC,TRBV28,-,TRBD2,TRBJ2-5
CASSVFPQQNEKLFF,TGTGCCAGCAGTGTGTTCCCTCAGCAAAATGAAAAACTGTTTTTT,TRBV2,once,-,TRBJ1-4
CASSIHDLSGANVLTF,TGTGCCAGTAGTATACATGACCTCTCTGGGGCCAACGTCCTGACTTTC,TRBV19,-,-,TRBJ2-6
CASSLAHSYTDTQYF,TGTGCCAGCAGCTTGGCCCATTCCTACACAGATACGCAGTATTTT,TRBV11-2,-,-,TRBJ2-3
CASSFLAGGANVLTF,TGCGCCAGCAGCTTTTTAGCCGGTGGGGCCAACGTCCTGACTTTC,TRBV5-1,-,-,TRBJ2-6
CASSLMGQPQHF,TGTGCCAGCAGCTTGATGGGCCAGCCCCAGCATTTT,TRBV5-6,-,-,TRBJ1-5
CASRSGDSPLHF,TGTGCCAGCAGGTCCGGTGATTCACCCCTCCACTTT,TRBV27,few,-,TRBJ1-6
CASSWAGGYVTQYF,TGTGCCAGCAGCTGGGCGGGGGGGTACGTGACCCAGTACTTC,TRBV5-6,-,TRBD2,TRBJ2-5
CASSTPTGEYEQFF,TGTGCCAGTAGTACCCCGACAGGGGAATACGAGCAGTTCTTC,TRBV19,-,TRBD1,TRBJ2-1
CASSFGGGLDEQFF,TGTGCCAGCAGCTTCGGGGGGGGCCTAGATGAGCAGTTCTTC,TRBV11-3,-,TRBD2,TRBJ2-1
CASSSDRGGYEQYF,TGTGCCAGCAGTTCGGACAGGGGTGGCTACGAGCAGTACTTC,TRBV28,-,TRBD1,TRBJ2-7
CASSPRTLGTGELFF,TGTGCCAGCAGCCCGAGGACTTTAGGCACCGGGGAGCTGTTTTTT,TRBV11-2,-,-,TRBJ2-2
CASSHQMGQGPDNYGYTF,TGTGCCAGCTCGCACCAGATGGGACAGGGGCCCGACAACTATGGCTACACCTTC,TRBV18,-,TRBD1,TRBJ1-2
CASSIPTRRETQYF,TGTGCCAGTAGTATACCGACCCGTCGAGAGACCCAGTACTTC,TRBV19,-,-,TRBJ2-5
CASSFTPMNTGELFF,TGCGCCAGCAGCTTTACTCCTATGAACACCGGGGAGCTGTTTTTT,TRBV5-1,-,-,TRBJ2-2
CASSGSGATGELFF,TGTGCCAGCAGTGGGAGCGGGGCCACCGGGGAGCTGTTTTTT,TRBV10-3,-,TRBD2,TRBJ2-2
CASSLWTDSYEQYF,TGTGCCAGCAGCCTATGGACAGACTCCTACGAGCAGTACTTC,TRBV14,-,-,TRBJ2-7
CASSRGQNYEQYF,TGCGCCAGCAGCCGCGGACAGAACTACGAGCAGTACTTC,TRBV4-1,once,-,TRBJ2-7
CASTNSYYNEQFF,TGTGCCAGCACAAACAGCTACTACAATGAGCAGTTCTTC,TRBV2,-,-,TRBJ2-1
CASSSRGADTQYF,TGTGCCAGCAGCTCCCGCGGGGCAGATACGCAGTATTTT,TRBV11-2,once,-,TRBJ2-3
CASSESGLQETQYF,TGCGCCAGCAGCGAGTCGGGATTACAAGAGACCCAGTACTTC,TRBV5-1,once,-,TRBJ2-5
CASSLGGEGQPQHF,TGTGCCAGCAGTCTAGGGGGCGAAGGACAGCCCCAGCATTTT,TRBV2,once,TRBD1,TRBJ1-5
CASSYGTGGTQYF,TGTGCCAGCAGTTACGGGACAGGAGGGACCCAGTACTTC,TRBV6-5,-,TRBD1,TRBJ2-5
CASSTASGFYEQYF,TGCGCCAGCAGCACGGCTAGCGGGTTCTACGAGCAGTACTTC,TRBV5-1,-,TRBD2,TRBJ2-7
CASSSRKLAGEYEQYF,TGTGCCAGCAGTTCCAGGAAGCTAGCGGGAGAGTACGAGCAGTACTTC,TRBV27,once,TRBD2,TRBJ2-7
CASSLGRAHNSPLHF,TGTGCCAGCAGTTTAGGCAGGGCCCATAATTCACCCCTCCACTTT,TRBV28,-,-,TRBJ1-6
CASRSRRLAYEQYF,TGTGCCAGCAGAAGTCGCAGGTTAGCCTACGAGCAGTACTTC,TRBV27,-,-,TRBJ2-7
CASSLELAGVNEQFF,TGTGCCAGCAGCTTAGAACTAGCGGGAGTGAATGAGCAGTTCTTC,TRBV11-1,-,TRBD2,TRBJ2-1
CASSLGAAAYYEQYF,TGTGCCAGCAGCTTGGGCGCAGCAGCCTACTACGAGCAGTACTTC,TRBV7-9,-,-,TRBJ2-7
CASSVEGYRGDEQFF,TGTGCCAGCAGCGTAGAAGGTTACAGGGGGGATGAGCAGTTCTTC,TRBV9,-,TRBD1,TRBJ2-1